The 17 T cell receptor beta chains presented below share a single source sample, sequenced in a study of T cells in Graves' hyperthyroidism and ophthalmopathy. The CDR3 regions of TCR beta were amplified from RNA transcripts. The primer set for the first-round RT-PCR of the TCR CDR3 was HTBI. TCRdb used MiXCR to reprocess the multiplex PCR reads, holding one entry per CDR3 protein. The sample has about 640,000 distinct CDR3 sequences, 20% to 25% seen once. What was sequenced was blood. The receptors derive from a man aged 25-45 years with Graves' ophthalmopathy.

This clonotype was recorded many times. The chain joins TRBV7-9 to TRBJ2-7, with 10 bases matching TRBD1. CDR3 length: 15 residues. The V gene end was trimmed by 4 bases and the J gene end by 3 bases; junction bases not matched to a gene: 6. From germline, CDR1 is SEHNR and CDR2 FQNEAQ (reference sequence). The CDR3: CASSSPGTGVYEQYF. The CDR3 nucleotides read TGTGCCAGCAGCTCACCCGGGACAGGGGTCTACGAGCAGTACTTC. Full variable domain (rest looked up from reference TRBV7-9 and TRBJ2-7): DTGVSQNPRHKITKRGQNVTFRCDPISEHNRLYWYRQTLGQGPEFLTYFQNEAQLEKSRLLSDRFSAERPKGSFSTLEIQRTEQGDSAMYLCASSSPGTGVYEQYFGPGTRLTVT.

In its sample, this clonotype was seen many times. This sequence joins TRBV6-1 and TRBJ1-4, with D uncertain. CDR1 and CDR2 from the germline V gene are MNHNS and SASEGT. CDR3 length: 13 residues. Trimming stripped 6 bases from V and 8 bases from J, with 13 bases between. The CDR3 DNA reads TGTGCCAGCAGCCCCGGAGGACGGGAAAAACTGTTTTTT. It is translated as CASSPGGREKLFF.

This clonotype was counted at least ten times. The rearrangement links TRBV12-3 or TRBV12-4 to TRBJ2-2, with 9 bases lining up with TRBD2. CDR3 length: 17 residues. V lost 3 bases to trimming and J lost 2 bases; unmatched junction nucleotides: 7. CDR3 sequence: CASSFSRLAVNTGELFF. The CDR3 DNA reads as TGTGCCAGCAGTTTTAGTAGACTAGCGGTTAACACCGGGGAGCTGTTTTTT.

This clonotype was counted a few times. This sequence joins TRBV2 and TRBJ2-3; no reliable D call. The CDR3 runs to 13 residues. V gave up 7 bases and J gave up 0 bases, with 8 bases separating them. Germline V CDR1 and CDR2: SNHLY, FYNNEI. In DNA, the CDR3 is TGTGCCAGCACCACCGGCAGCACAGATACGCAGTATTTT. It is translated as CASTTGSTDTQYF.

This chain connects TRBV5-1 to TRBJ2-2; TRBD1 matches at 10 bases. The CDR3 spans 16 residues. Trimming cost V 4 bases and J 3 bases; bases outside gene matches: 6. Germline V CDR1 and CDR2: SGHRS, YFSETQ. This CDR3 is CASSATGTGDTGELFF. The CDR3 DNA reads TGCGCCAGCAGCGCGACCGGGACAGGGGACACCGGGGAGCTGTTTTTT.

This clonotype was recorded many times. The chain links TRBV3-1 to TRBJ1-1; 10 nucleotides match TRBD1. Trimming cost V 3 bases and J 1 base; bases outside gene matches: 11. The CDR3 length is 18 residues. The germline CDR1 and CDR2 sequences are LGHDT and YNNKEL (reference sequence). In DNA, the CDR3 is TGTGCCAGCAGCCATGACAGGGGGCAGGGGCTAAGGAACACTGAAGCTTTCTTT. Amino acid sequence: CASSHDRGQGLRNTEAFF.

This clonotype was counted ten times or more. J is TRBJ2-3 and V is TRBV2; D call uncertain. Germline V CDR1 and CDR2: SNHLY, FYNNEI. The ends were cut back, 7 bases at V and 1 base at J, with 15 bases in the middle. The CDR3 runs to 15 residues. The CDR3, as DNA: TGTGCCAGCAAGATAGGATCCCTTCGCACAGATACGCAGTATTTT. It codes for CASKIGSLRTDTQYF.

V is TRBV19 and J is TRBJ1-1; D is possibly TRBD1 (5 bases). The germline V gene encodes CDR1 LNHDA and CDR2 SQIVND (reference sequence). This CDR3 contains 14 residues. V was trimmed by 7 bases and J by 4 bases, leaving 16 bases between them. The CDR3 region is CASTFGHLSTEAFF. The CDR3 DNA reads as TGTGCCAGTACCTTCGGACACTTGAGCACTGAAGCTTTCTTT.

This clonotype was detected ten times or more. This chain links TRBV11-2 with TRBJ1-2; D possibly corresponds to TRBD1 (6 bases). V lost 4 bases to trimming and J lost 6 bases, with 9 bases between them. Germline assignment: CDR1 SGHAT and CDR2 FQNNGV. The CDR3 spans 12 residues. The CDR3 is CASSSSGDGYTF. The DNA for the CDR3 is TGTGCCAGCAGCTCCTCAGGGGATGGCTACACCTTC.

The chain employs TRBV20-1 and TRBJ1-2, with D possibly matching TRBD1 (5 bases). CDR1 and CDR2 from the germline V gene are DFQATT and SNEGSKA (reference sequence). CDR3 size: 14 residues. The ends were cut back, 6 bases at V and 0 bases at J, with 14 bases in the middle. This CDR3 is CSAAPRVPNYGYTF. As DNA, the CDR3 is TGCAGTGCCGCTCCCAGGGTCCCTAACTATGGCTACACCTTC.

The V call is TRBV19, the J call TRBJ2-3; the match to TRBD2 covers 7 bases. Germline CDR1 is LNHDA and CDR2 is SQIVND (reference sequence). CDR3 size: 14 residues. V lost 6 bases to trimming and J lost 4 bases; unmatched junction nucleotides: 7. The CDR3 loop is CASSRLAAPDTQYF. The CDR3 DNA is TGTGCCAGTAGCCGACTAGCCGCCCCAGATACGCAGTATTTT.

A note on this clonotype: No DNA is shown, since the ends of the CDR3 on it are uncertain; the CDR3 is the one TCRdb lists. This rearrangement joins TRBV5-6 to TRBJ2-7; the D segment call TRBD1 is taken from the table without a DNA check. The CDR3 is 15 amino acids in total, end residues counted. The germline gives CDR1 SGHDT, CDR2 YYEEEE. CDR3: CASSLFGPGNYEHYF.

The V call is TRBV20-1, the J call TRBJ2-1; maybe TRBD2 (6 bases). The V gene's germline CDR1 is DFQATT and CDR2 SNEGSKA (reference sequence). The V end lost 7 bases, the J end lost 1 base, and 11 bases lay between the germline ends. CDR3 size: 13 residues. CDR3 loop: CSVGRDSYNEQFF. CDR3 nucleotide sequence: TGCAGTGTCGGGCGGGATTCCTACAATGAGCAGTTCTTC.

Many counts were recorded for this clonotype. V and J are TRBV11-1 and TRBJ2-3, with 7 bases identical to TRBD2. CDR1 and CDR2 from the germline V gene are SGHAT and FQDESV (reference sequence). The junction had 7 bases not matched to a gene; V was cut back by 0 bases and J by 4 bases. The CDR3 is 16 residues long. Here the CDR3 reads CASSLALGGSADTQYF. The CDR3 bases are TGTGCCAGCAGCTTAGCGCTCGGCGGGAGCGCAGATACGCAGTATTTT.

The chain has TRBV19 and TRBJ1-1; 9 positions match TRBD1. V lost 9 bases, J lost 5 bases, and 7 bases stayed unmatched. Germline assignment: CDR1 LNHDA and CDR2 SQIVND (reference sequence). CDR3 length equals 13 residues. The DNA for the CDR3 is TGTGCCAGCAAAGTGACAGGGGGTACTGAAGCTTTCTTT. Residues: CASKVTGGTEAFF.

This chain joins TRBV7-9 and TRBJ2-5, with TRBD2 matching 8 bases. CDR3 length: 14 amino acids. In germline, CDR1 is SEHNR, CDR2 FQNEAQ (reference sequence). The V gene end was trimmed by 4 bases and the J gene end by 5 bases; junction bases not matched to a gene: 6. CDR3 protein: CASSSYPSGETQYF. CDR3 coding DNA: TGTGCCAGCAGCTCCTACCCTAGCGGGGAGACCCAGTACTTC.

V is TRBV6-1 and J is TRBJ2-1; 10 positions agree with TRBD2. V was pared by 6 bases and J by 5 bases, with 10 bases of the junction left unmatched. In germline, CDR1 is MNHNS, CDR2 SASEGT. This CDR3 has 16 amino acids. CDR3 sequence: CASSLALAGGHNEQFF. CDR3 in DNA: TGTGCCAGCAGCCTTGCATTAGCGGGAGGCCACAATGAGCAGTTCTTC.